This TCR beta chain was captured by sequencing in a study of blood T cell repertoires in COVID-19. Germline V gene lookup returns CDR1 SEHNR and CDR2 FQNEAQ (reference sequence). The CDR3 is 15 amino acids. Trimming took 5 bases from V and 7 from J; bases not matched to a gene: 6. Some clones are missing from TCRdb's copy, which holds only in-frame ones; the method was immunoSEQ multiplex PCR. This repertoire shows about 52,000 clones, approximately 83% found once; its top ten account for 9.5% to 13%. This clone was seen more than once but under ten times. Sequencing was carried out using peripheral blood. The V and J genes are TRBV7-9 and TRBJ2-1, with 12 bases aligning to TRBD2. This TCR was recovered from a man at least 80 years old with COVID-19, enrolled during active disease. This chain's CDR3 is CASSLLAGGRNEQFF. The CDR3 bases are TGTGCCAGCAGCCTCCTAGCGGGAGGGAGGAATGAGCAGTTCTTC. Full variable domain (outside the CDR3, taken from reference TRBV7-9 and TRBJ2-1): DTGVSQNPRHKITKRGQNVTFRCDPISEHNRLYWYRQTLGQGPEFLTYFQNEAQLEKSRLLSDRFSAERPKGSFSTLEIQRTEQGDSAMYLCASSLLAGGRNEQFFGPGTRLTVL.